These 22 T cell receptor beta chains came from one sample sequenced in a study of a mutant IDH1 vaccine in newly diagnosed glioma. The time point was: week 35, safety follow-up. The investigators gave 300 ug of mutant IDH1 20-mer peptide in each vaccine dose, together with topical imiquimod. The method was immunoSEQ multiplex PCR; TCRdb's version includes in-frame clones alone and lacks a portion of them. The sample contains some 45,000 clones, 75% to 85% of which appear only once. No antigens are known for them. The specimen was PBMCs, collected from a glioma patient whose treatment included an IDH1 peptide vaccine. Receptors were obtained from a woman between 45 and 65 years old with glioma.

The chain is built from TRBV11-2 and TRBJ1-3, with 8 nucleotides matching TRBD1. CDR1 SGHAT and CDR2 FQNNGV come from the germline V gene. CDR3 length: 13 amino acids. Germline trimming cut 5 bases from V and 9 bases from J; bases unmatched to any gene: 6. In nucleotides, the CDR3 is TGTGCCAGCAGCCCCAGGACAGGGACCACCATATATTTT. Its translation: CASSPRTGTTIYF.

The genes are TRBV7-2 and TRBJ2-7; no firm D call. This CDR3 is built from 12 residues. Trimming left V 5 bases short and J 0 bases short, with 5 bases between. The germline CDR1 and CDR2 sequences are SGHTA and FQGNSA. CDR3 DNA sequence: TGTGCCAGCAGCCCTAACTCCTACGAGCAGTACTTC. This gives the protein CASSPNSYEQYF.

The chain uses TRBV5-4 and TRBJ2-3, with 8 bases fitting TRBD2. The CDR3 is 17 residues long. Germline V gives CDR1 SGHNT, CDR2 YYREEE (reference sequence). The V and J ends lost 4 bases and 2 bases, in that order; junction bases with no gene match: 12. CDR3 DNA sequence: TGTGCCAGCAGCCAAGATCTCAGCGGGGGTCCCACAGATACGCAGTATTTT. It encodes CASSQDLSGGPTDTQYF.

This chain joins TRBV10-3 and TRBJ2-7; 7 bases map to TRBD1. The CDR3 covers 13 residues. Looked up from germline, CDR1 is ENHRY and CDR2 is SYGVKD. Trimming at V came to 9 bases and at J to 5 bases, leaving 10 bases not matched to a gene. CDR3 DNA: TGTGCCATACGACAGGGCGATGTCGACGAGCAGTACTTC. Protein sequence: CAIRQGDVDEQYF.

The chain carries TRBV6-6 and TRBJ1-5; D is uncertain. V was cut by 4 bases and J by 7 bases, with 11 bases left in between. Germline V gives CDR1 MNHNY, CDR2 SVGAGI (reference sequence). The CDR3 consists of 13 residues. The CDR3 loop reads CASSFNRRQPQHF. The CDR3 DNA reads TGTGCCAGCAGTTTTAATAGAAGGCAGCCCCAGCATTTT.

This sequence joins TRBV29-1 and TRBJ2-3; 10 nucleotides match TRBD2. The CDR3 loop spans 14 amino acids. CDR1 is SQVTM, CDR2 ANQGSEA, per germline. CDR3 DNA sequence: TGCAGTCTTAGGACTAGCGGAGGCACAGATACGCAGTATTTT. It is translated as CSLRTSGGTDTQYF.

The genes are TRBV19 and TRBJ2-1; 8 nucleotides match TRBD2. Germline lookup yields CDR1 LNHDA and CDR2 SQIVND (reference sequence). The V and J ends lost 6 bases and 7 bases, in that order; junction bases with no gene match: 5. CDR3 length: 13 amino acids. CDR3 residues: CASRYGGGNEQFF. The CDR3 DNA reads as TGTGCCAGTAGGTACGGGGGGGGTAATGAGCAGTTCTTC.

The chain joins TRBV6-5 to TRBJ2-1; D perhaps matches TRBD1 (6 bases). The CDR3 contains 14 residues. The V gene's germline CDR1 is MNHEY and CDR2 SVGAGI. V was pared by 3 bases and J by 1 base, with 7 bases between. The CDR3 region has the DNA TGTGCCAGCAGTTATAGGGGGTCCTACAATGAGCAGTTCTTC. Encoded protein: CASSYRGSYNEQFF.

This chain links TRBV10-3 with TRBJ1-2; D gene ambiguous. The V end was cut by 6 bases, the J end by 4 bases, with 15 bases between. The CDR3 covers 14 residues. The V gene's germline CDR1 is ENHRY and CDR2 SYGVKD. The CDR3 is CAIRGGLSGYGYTF. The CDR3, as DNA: TGTGCCATCAGGGGTGGACTTTCCGGCTATGGCTACACCTTC.

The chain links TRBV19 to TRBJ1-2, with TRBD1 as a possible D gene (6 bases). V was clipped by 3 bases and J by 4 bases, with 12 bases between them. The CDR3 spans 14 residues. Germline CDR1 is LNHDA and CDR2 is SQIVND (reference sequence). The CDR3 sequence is CASSMQGRSYGYTF. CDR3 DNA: TGTGCCAGTAGTATGCAGGGGAGATCCTATGGCTACACCTTC.

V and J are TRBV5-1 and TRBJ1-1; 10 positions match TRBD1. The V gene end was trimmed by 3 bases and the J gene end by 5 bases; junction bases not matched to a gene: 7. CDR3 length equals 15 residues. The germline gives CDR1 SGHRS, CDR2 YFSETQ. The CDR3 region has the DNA TGCGCCAGCAGCTCGACAGGGGGCGCATGGACTGAAGCTTTCTTT. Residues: CASSSTGGAWTEAFF.

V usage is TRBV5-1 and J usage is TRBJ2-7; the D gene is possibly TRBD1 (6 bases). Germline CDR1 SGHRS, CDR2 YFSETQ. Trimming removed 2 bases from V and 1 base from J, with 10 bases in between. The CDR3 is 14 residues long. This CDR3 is CASSFTGSSYEQYF. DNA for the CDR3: TGCGCCAGCAGCTTCACAGGGTCATCCTACGAGCAGTACTTC.

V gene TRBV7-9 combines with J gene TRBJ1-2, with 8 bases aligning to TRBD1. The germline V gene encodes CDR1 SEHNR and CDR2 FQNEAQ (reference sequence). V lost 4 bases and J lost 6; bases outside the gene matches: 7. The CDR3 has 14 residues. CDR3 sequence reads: CASSWGQVFDGYTF. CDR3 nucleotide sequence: TGTGCCAGCAGCTGGGGACAGGTCTTTGATGGCTACACCTTC.

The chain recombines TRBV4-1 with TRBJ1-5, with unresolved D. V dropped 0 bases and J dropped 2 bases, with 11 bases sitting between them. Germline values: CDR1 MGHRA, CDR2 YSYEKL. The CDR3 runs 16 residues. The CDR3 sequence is CASSQERVGGNQPQHF. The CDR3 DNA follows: TGCGCCAGCAGCCAAGAACGGGTTGGGGGCAATCAGCCCCAGCATTTT.

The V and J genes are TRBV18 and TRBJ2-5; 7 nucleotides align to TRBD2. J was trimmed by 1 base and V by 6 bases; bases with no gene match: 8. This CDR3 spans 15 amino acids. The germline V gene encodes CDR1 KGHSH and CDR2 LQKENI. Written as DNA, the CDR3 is TGTGCCAGCTCTCGGCGGGGGAACTCCCAAGAGACCCAGTACTTC. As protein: CASSRRGNSQETQYF.

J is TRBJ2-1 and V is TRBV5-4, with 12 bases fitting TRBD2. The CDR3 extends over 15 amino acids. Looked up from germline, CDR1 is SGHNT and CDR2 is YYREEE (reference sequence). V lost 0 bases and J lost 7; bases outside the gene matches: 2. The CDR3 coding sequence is TGTGCCAGCAGCTTGGCTAGCGGGGGGGCGAATGAGCAGTTCTTC. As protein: CASSLASGGANEQFF.

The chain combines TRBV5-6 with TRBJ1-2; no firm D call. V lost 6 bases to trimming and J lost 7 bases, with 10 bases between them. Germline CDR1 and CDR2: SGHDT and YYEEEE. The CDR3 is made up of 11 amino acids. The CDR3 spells CASTADAGYTF. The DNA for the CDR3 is TGTGCCAGCACCGCGGACGCTGGCTACACCTTC.

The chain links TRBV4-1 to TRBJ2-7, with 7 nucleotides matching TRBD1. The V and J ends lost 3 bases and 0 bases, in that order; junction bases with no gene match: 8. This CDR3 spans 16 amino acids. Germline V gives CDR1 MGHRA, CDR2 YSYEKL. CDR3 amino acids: CASSQDRSASSYEQYF. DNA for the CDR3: TGCGCCAGCAGCCAGGACAGGTCAGCTTCCTCCTACGAGCAGTACTTC.

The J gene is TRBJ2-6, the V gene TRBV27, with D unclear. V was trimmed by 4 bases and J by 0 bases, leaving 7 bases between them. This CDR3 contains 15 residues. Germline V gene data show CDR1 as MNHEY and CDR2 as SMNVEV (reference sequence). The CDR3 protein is CASSSYYSGANVLTF. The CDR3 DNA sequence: TGTGCCAGCAGTTCCTATTACTCTGGGGCCAACGTCCTGACTTTC.

The CDR3 loop reads CASSLFTTGELFF. DNA for the CDR3: TGTGCCAGCAGCTTGTTTACTACCGGGGAGCTGTTTTTT. The rearrangement uses TRBV5-5 and TRBJ2-2; D ambiguous. The CDR3 contains 13 residues. Germline CDR1 reads SGHKS; CDR2 reads YYEKEE (reference sequence). V was clipped by 1 base and J by 5 bases, with 6 bases between them.

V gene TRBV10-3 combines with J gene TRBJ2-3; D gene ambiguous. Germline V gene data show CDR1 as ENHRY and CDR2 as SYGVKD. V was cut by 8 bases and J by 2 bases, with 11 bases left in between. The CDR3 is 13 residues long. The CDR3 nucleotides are TGTGCCATCTTGCCGAATTTCACAGATACGCAGTATTTT. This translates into CAILPNFTDTQYF.

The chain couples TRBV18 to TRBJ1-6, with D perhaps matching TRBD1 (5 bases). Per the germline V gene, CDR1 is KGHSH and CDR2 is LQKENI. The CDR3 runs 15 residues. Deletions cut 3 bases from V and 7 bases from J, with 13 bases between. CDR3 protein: CASSPGGGWNSPLHF. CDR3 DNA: TGTGCCAGCTCACCCGGGGGGGGTTGGAATTCACCCCTCCACTTT.